The T cell receptor (beta chain) under discussion was sequenced for a study of cytomegalovirus exposure and HLA in healthy donors. The CDR3 covers 15 residues. Trimming removed 4 bases from V and 4 bases from J; junction bases left unmatched: 6. CDR1 is SGHNT and CDR2 is YYREEE in the germline V gene (reference sequence). As for this clone: Antigen: not known.

This PCR relied on a set of 60 Vbeta primers and 13 Jbeta primers. Some clones are missing from TCRdb's copy, which holds only in-frame ones; the method was immunoSEQ multiplex PCR. The sample shows about 62,000 clones, roughly 75% of them seen only once. Study observations and caveats: Researchers reported in a later analysis that a missense DCLRE1C variant was tied to TCR beta V- and J-gene trimming. The study listed some 160 cytomegalovirus-associated TCR beta chains.

Sample: PBMCs. The TCR sequence derives from a man aged 55 to 69 in good health and CMV-seropositive. V gene TRBV5-4 combines with J gene TRBJ2-1, with 9 nucleotides matching TRBD1. The CDR3 loop reads CASSHDRGSYNEQFF. CDR3 bases: TGTGCCAGCAGCCATGACAGGGGGTCGTACAATGAGCAGTTCTTC.